The present TCR beta chain was sequenced within a study of OX40 agonist ivuxolimab in advanced cancers. Study outcomes and limitations: Both CD4+ and CD8+ T cell populations in blood had undergone clonal expansion by week 6 at 0.1 to 3.0 mg/kg. It was also the case that some nonresponders had low normalized T-cell clonal expansion.

Looked up from germline, CDR1 is MDHEN and CDR2 is SYDVKM. Trimming removed 7 bases from V and 6 bases from J, with 6 bases in between. The CDR3 is 10 amino acids. TCRdb's copy holds only in-frame clones and misses some; the assay was immunoSEQ multiplex PCR. The top ten clones hold 13% of a sample with 43,000 or so clones, approximately 90% of them seen once. Concerning this clone itself: The antigen is not known.

The chain uses TRBV28 and TRBJ1-1; D is unresolved. Sequences were derived from CD4+ or CD8+ T cells sorted from blood, sampled in a trial of the OX40 agonist ivuxolimab. The clonotype originates from an adult with an advanced solid tumor such as melanoma, head and neck, liver or kidney cancer. The CDR3 spells CASTGSEAFF. For the CDR3, the DNA is TGTGCCAGCACGGGATCTGAAGCTTTCTTT. The whole variable domain, remainder taken from reference TRBV28 and TRBJ1-1, is DVKVTQSSRYLVKRTGEKVFLECVQDMDHENMFWYRQDPGLGLRLIYFSYDVKMKEKGDIPEGYSVSREKKERFSLILESASTNQTSMYLCASTGSEAFFGQGTRLTVV.